The 32 T cell receptor beta chains in this list originate from one sample, sequenced in a study of cytomegalovirus exposure and HLA in healthy donors. Amplification used 60 Vbeta primers and 13 Jbeta primers. Generated by immunoSEQ multiplex PCR, the TCRdb table keeps only in-frame clones and is missing some. The table shows around 300,000 clones, with under 80% occurring only once. The sample taken for sequencing was PBMCs. The source of these receptors is a female donor in good health and CMV-seronegative.

This chain joins TRBV28 and TRBJ2-5, with 11 bases lining up with TRBD2. The J call may be incorrect, as the DNA end agrees better with TRBJ2-7. CDR3 size: 15 residues. Germline V CDR1 and CDR2: MDHEN, SYDVKM. CDR3 region: CASRVTSGRSYEQYF. The CDR3 DNA follows: TGTGCCAGCAGGGTAACTAGCGGGAGAAGCTACGAGCAGTACTTC.

The chain is built from TRBV5-8 and TRBJ2-7; the D is unclear. CDR1 SGHTS and CDR2 YDEGEE come from the germline V gene. V lost 0 bases and J 2 bases, leaving 12 bases between the germline ends. This CDR3 has 15 amino acids. In nucleotides, the CDR3 is TGTGCCAGCAGCTTGGCCTCTCAGGTAACCTACGAGCAGTACTTC. Amino acids: CASSLASQVTYEQYF.

The chain couples TRBV7-2 to TRBJ1-4, with a weak D call TRBD1 (6 bases). The CDR3 is 16 residues long. Trimming pared 5 bases from V and 5 bases from J, leaving 18 bases between. Germline V lookup: CDR1 SGHTA, CDR2 FQGNSA. In DNA, the CDR3 is TGTGCCAGCAGCGAAGGGACGAATAGGGGGAATGAAAAACTGTTTTTT. Its translation: CASSEGTNRGNEKLFF.

This sequence joins TRBV14 and TRBJ2-7; TRBD2 matches at 8 bases. The CDR3 spans 15 residues. Germline lookup yields CDR1 SGHDN and CDR2 FVKESK. Trimming at V came to 4 bases and at J to 2 bases, leaving 7 bases not matched to a gene. The CDR3 spells CASSPLSSGTYEQYF. The CDR3 DNA sequence: TGTGCCAGCAGCCCCCTAAGTAGCGGGACCTACGAGCAGTACTTC.

The chain couples TRBV2 to TRBJ2-1, with 12 bases matching TRBD2. V was clipped by 0 bases and J by 2 bases; unmatched bases: 14. The CDR3 runs 21 residues. Germline CDR1 is SNHLY and CDR2 is FYNNEI. As DNA, the CDR3 is TGTGCCAGCAGTGAAGCCCTACTAGCGGGAGGCCACCGAGTCCCCTACAATGAGCAGTTCTTC. Amino acids: CASSEALLAGGHRVPYNEQFF.

The rearrangement links TRBV7-9 to TRBJ2-1, with TRBD2 matching 8 bases. Germline V gene sequence: CDR1 SEHNR, CDR2 FQNEAQ (reference sequence). Trimming took 3 bases from V and 5 from J; bases not matched to a gene: 3. The CDR3 length is 14 residues. CDR3 bases: TGTGCCAGCAGCTTGGCGGGAGGAAACAATGAGCAGTTCTTC. Its translation: CASSLAGGNNEQFF. The full variable domain, rest sourced from reference TRBV7-9 and TRBJ2-1, is DTGVSQNPRHKITKRGQNVTFRCDPISEHNRLYWYRQTLGQGPEFLTYFQNEAQLEKSRLLSDRFSAERPKGSFSTLEIQRTEQGDSAMYLCASSLAGGNNEQFFGPGTRLTVL.

The chain couples TRBV5-6 to TRBJ2-1, with D uncertain. The CDR3 has 14 amino acids. Germline CDR1 and CDR2: SGHDT and YYEEEE. Trimming cost V 0 bases and J 4 bases, with 8 bases left between them. The CDR3 sequence: CASSLGQPYNEQFF. DNA for the CDR3: TGTGCCAGCAGCTTGGGACAACCATACAATGAGCAGTTCTTC.

The chain is built from TRBV12-5 and TRBJ2-1; 9 bases are shared with TRBD2. The germline V gene has CDR1 LGHNT and CDR2 FRNRAP. J gave up 4 bases and V 0 bases, and 7 bases lay outside the gene matches. The CDR3 has 17 amino acids. The CDR3 protein is CASGLVLAGGRYNEQFF. The CDR3, as DNA: TGTGCTAGTGGTTTGGTACTGGCGGGAGGGCGGTACAATGAGCAGTTCTTC.

Only a few counts were recorded for this clone. The rearrangement links TRBV2 to TRBJ1-5; 8 positions agree with TRBD1. V shed 3 bases, J shed 6 bases, and the junction held 4 bases outside the gene matches. The V gene's germline CDR1 is SNHLY and CDR2 FYNNEI. This CDR3 has 14 amino acids. Written as DNA, the CDR3 is TGTGCCAGCAGTGACAGGGGGCCAGGTCAGCCCCAGCATTTT. It translates to CASSDRGPGQPQHF.

The sample holds a few counts of this clone. The gene calls are TRBV12-5 and TRBJ2-2, with 10 bases identical to TRBD2. The junction had 20 bases not matched to a gene; V was cut back by 0 bases and J by 7 bases. The CDR3 has 21 amino acids. Germline loops: CDR1 LGHNT, CDR2 FRNRAP. CDR3 residues: CASGLVLSTSGTQLAFGELFF. The CDR3 nucleotides read TGTGCTAGTGGTTTGGTACTTAGTACTAGCGGGACGCAACTTGCATTCGGGGAGCTGTTTTTT.

The chain employs TRBV1 and TRBJ2-7; the table's D gene call, TRBD1, was not cross checked with the DNA. TRBV1 is a pseudogene segment. This CDR3 comprises 22 residues. The DNA of the CDR3 is TGCACCAGCAGCCCAAGTAAATTATCCACAGCCAAGGGGACAGCCGCCGGGTACGAGCAGTACTTC. It translates to CTSSPSKLSTAKGTAAGYEQYF.

The rearrangement joins TRBV5-4 to TRBJ2-7; no clear D gene. The CDR3 runs to 15 residues. Germline CDR1 reads SGHNT; CDR2 reads YYREEE (reference sequence). The V and J ends lost 1 base and 2 bases respectively, with 13 bases between them. In DNA, the CDR3 is TGTGCCAGCAGCTTGATGGATAGCAGACCCTACGAGCAGTACTTC. It is translated as CASSLMDSRPYEQYF. Using reference TRBV5-4 and TRBJ2-7 for the parts outside the CDR3, the full variable domain is ETGVTQSPTHLIKTRGQQVTLRCSSQSGHNTVSWYQQALGQGPQFIFQYYREEENGRGNFPPRFSGLQFPNYSSELNVNALELDDSALYLCASSLMDSRPYEQYFGPGTRLTVT.

This clone was seen once. The chain couples TRBV5-1 to TRBJ1-5; 9 bases align to TRBD1. Germline loops: CDR1 SGHRS, CDR2 YFSETQ. The V gene end was trimmed by 0 bases and the J gene end by 7 bases; junction bases not matched to a gene: 2. The CDR3 contains 14 residues. The CDR3 DNA follows: TGCGCCAGCAGCTTGGGGACAGGGGTGCAGCCCCAGCATTTT. Translating it yields CASSLGTGVQPQHF.

The rearrangement uses TRBV10-3 and TRBJ1-1; D is perhaps TRBD1 (5 bases). The V end was cut by 11 bases, the J end by 3 bases, with 10 bases between. CDR3 size: 11 residues. In germline, CDR1 is ENHRY, CDR2 SYGVKD. The CDR3 sequence is CAATGDTEAFF. The CDR3 DNA follows: TGTGCCGCCACAGGAGACACTGAAGCTTTCTTT.

The chain has TRBV10-2 and TRBJ2-7; D may be TRBD2 (5 bases). The CDR3 extends over 13 amino acids. Trimming stripped 3 bases from V and 2 bases from J, with 8 bases between. The germline V gene has CDR1 WSHSY and CDR2 SAAADI. Written as DNA, the CDR3 is TGCGCCAGCAGTGACGGGAATCCCTACGAGCAGTACTTC. Translated, it gives CASSDGNPYEQYF.

This rearrangement joins TRBV21-1 to TRBJ2-1; the table gives TRBD2 as D, unverified against the DNA. TRBV21-1 is designated a pseudogene. The CDR3 is 18 amino acids. The CDR3 here is CASSKGQPLAGVENEQFF. The DNA of the CDR3 is TGTGCCAGCAGCAAAGGGCAGCCTCTAGCGGGAGTTGAAAATGAGCAGTTCTTC.

This rearrangement joins TRBV19 to TRBJ2-3; D not certain. Trimming shortened V by 6 bases and J by 0 bases, and 4 bases separated the two germline ends. In germline, CDR1 is LNHDA, CDR2 SQIVND (reference sequence). This CDR3 is 12 amino acids long. CDR3: CASRSSTDTQYF. The CDR3 region has the DNA TGTGCCAGTAGGTCTAGCACAGATACGCAGTATTTT. The full variable domain, its missing parts supplied by reference TRBV19 and TRBJ2-3, is DGGITQSPKYLFRKEGQNVTLSCEQNLNHDAMYWYRQDPGQGLRLIYYSQIVNDFQKGDIAEGYSVSREKKESFPLTVTSAQKNPTAFYLCASRSSTDTQYFGPGTRLTVL.

This chain joins TRBV27 and TRBJ2-1; TRBD2 agrees at 13 bases. This CDR3 is 15 amino acids long. CDR1 is MNHEY and CDR2 is SMNVEV in the germline V gene (reference sequence). The junction had 7 bases not matched to a gene; V was cut back by 7 bases and J by 7 bases. The CDR3 region has the DNA TGTGCCAGCAAACTAGCGGGAGGGGAAATGAATGAGCAGTTCTTC. It codes for CASKLAGGEMNEQFF.

This sequence joins TRBV30 and TRBJ1-2; D is possibly TRBD1 (5 bases). Germline V gene sequence: CDR1 GTSNPN, CDR2 SVGIG (reference sequence). The CDR3 has 12 amino acids. V was cut by 7 bases and J by 2 bases, with 11 bases left in between. This CDR3 reads CASRAGNYGYTF. CDR3 sequence (DNA): TGTGCCTCCCGGGCAGGGAACTATGGCTACACCTTC.

Regarding this clone: In the same sample, other DNA sequences code for this CDR3. The V gene is TRBV5-1, the J gene TRBJ2-1; 8 bases are shared with TRBD1. CDR1 and CDR2 from the germline V gene are SGHRS and YFSETQ. This CDR3 region has 13 residues. J was trimmed by 7 bases and V by 2 bases; bases with no gene match: 2. The CDR3 DNA follows: TGCGCCAGCAGCTTAGACAGGGGAAATGAGCAGTTCTTC. This encodes CASSLDRGNEQFF.

Concerning this clone: Other DNA variants within this sample encode the same CDR3. The V call is TRBV28, the J call TRBJ1-1; maybe TRBD1 (5 bases). Germline V gives CDR1 MDHEN, CDR2 SYDVKM. CDR3 length: 12 amino acids. Trimming shortened V by 3 bases and J by 5 bases, and 7 bases separated the two germline ends. Written as DNA, the CDR3 is TGTGCCAGCAGTTTGGAGGGGACTGAAGCTTTCTTT. It is translated as CASSLEGTEAFF.

The J gene is TRBJ1-3, the V gene TRBV28; D remains ambiguous. Germline assignment: CDR1 MDHEN and CDR2 SYDVKM. The CDR3 loop spans 14 amino acids. The V end lost 4 bases, the J end lost 0 bases, and 7 bases lay between the germline ends. In nucleotides, the CDR3 is TGTGCCAGCAGTTGGTCAGGCTCTGGAAACACCATATATTTT. Its protein is CASSWSGSGNTIYF. Looking up the rest from reference TRBV28 and TRBJ1-3 gives the full variable domain: DVKVTQSSRYLVKRTGEKVFLECVQDMDHENMFWYRQDPGLGLRLIYFSYDVKMKEKGDIPEGYSVSREKKERFSLILESASTNQTSMYLCASSWSGSGNTIYFGEGSWLTVV.

The rearrangement links TRBV7-9 to TRBJ1-6; no clear D. V gave up 9 bases and J gave up 5 bases, with 11 bases separating them. The CDR3 totals 13 residues. From germline, CDR1 is SEHNR and CDR2 FQNEAQ (reference sequence). CDR3 loop: CARVRVHNSPLHF. CDR3 in DNA: TGTGCCAGGGTCCGGGTGCATAATTCACCCCTCCACTTT. The full variable domain, its missing parts supplied by reference TRBV7-9 and TRBJ1-6, is DTGVSQNPRHKITKRGQNVTFRCDPISEHNRLYWYRQTLGQGPEFLTYFQNEAQLEKSRLLSDRFSAERPKGSFSTLEIQRTEQGDSAMYLCARVRVHNSPLHFGNGTRLTVT.

V and J are TRBV11-1 and TRBJ1-2; possible D gene TRBD1, 6 bases. The CDR3 is 17 residues long. The V end lost 5 bases, the J end lost 4 bases, and 23 bases lay between the germline ends. The germline gives CDR1 SGHAT, CDR2 FQDESV (reference sequence). CDR3 DNA: TGTGCCAGCAGCCCACAAGGAGCAGGGGTGCTTACCTATGGCTACACCTTC. Protein product: CASSPQGAGVLTYGYTF.

The chain carries TRBV11-2 and TRBJ2-7, with 9 positions matching TRBD1. This CDR3 region has 17 residues. The V and J ends lost 5 bases and 1 base, in that order; junction bases with no gene match: 12. Germline assignment: CDR1 SGHAT and CDR2 FQNNGV. The CDR3 loop is CASSLYPRDRASYEQYF. The CDR3 DNA follows: TGTGCCAGCAGCCTCTATCCCCGGGACAGGGCTTCCTACGAGCAGTACTTC. Looking up the rest from reference TRBV11-2 and TRBJ2-7 gives the full variable domain: EAGVAQSPRYKIIEKRQSVAFWCNPISGHATLYWYQQILGQGPKLLIQFQNNGVVDDSQLPKDRFSAERLKGVDSTLKIQPAKLEDSAVYLCASSLYPRDRASYEQYFGPGTRLTVT.

V gene TRBV5-6 combines with J gene TRBJ2-7; possibly TRBD2 for D (7 bases). The CDR3 is made up of 15 amino acids. The germline gives CDR1 SGHDT, CDR2 YYEEEE. The V gene lost 4 bases and the J gene lost 3 bases, with 17 bases spanning the gap. The CDR3 loop is CASSTTGGAFYEQYF. CDR3 in DNA: TGTGCCAGCAGCACCACTGGGGGGGCATTCTACGAGCAGTACTTC. Full variable domain (remainder filled in from reference TRBV5-6 and TRBJ2-7): DAGVTQSPTHLIKTRGQQVTLRCSPKSGHDTVSWYQQALGQGPQFIFQYYEEEERQRGNFPDRFSGHQFPNYSSELNVNALLLGDSALYLCASSTTGGAFYEQYFGPGTRLTVT.

The chain employs TRBV7-6 and TRBJ2-3; 13 nucleotides line up with TRBD2. The CDR3 sequence is 15 residues long. The germline V gene has CDR1 SGHVS and CDR2 FNYEAQ. With 4 bases clipped from V and 4 bases from J, the junction kept 2 bases outside the gene matches. This chain's CDR3 is CASSWTSGSADTQYF. DNA for the CDR3: TGTGCCAGCAGCTGGACTAGCGGGAGCGCAGATACGCAGTATTTT.

This chain links TRBV19 with TRBJ2-1; tentatively, D is TRBD2 (6 bases). Trimming shortened V by 9 bases and J by 7 bases, and 19 bases separated the two germline ends. CDR3 length: 14 residues. CDR1 and CDR2 (germline): LNHDA, SQIVND (reference sequence). The CDR3 bases are TGTGCCAGCTCAGGGCGGGATCATGGAAATGAGCAGTTCTTC. It codes for CASSGRDHGNEQFF.

The table lists this clone with a count of one. The V call is TRBV19, the J call TRBJ2-1; the match to TRBD2 covers 8 bases. Germline CDR1 LNHDA, CDR2 SQIVND (reference sequence). V was pared by 4 bases and J by 5 bases, with 7 bases of the junction left unmatched. This CDR3 region has 15 residues. CDR3 region: CASSSAGGPNNEQFF. CDR3 sequence (DNA): TGTGCCAGTAGTAGCGCGGGGGGTCCCAACAATGAGCAGTTCTTC.

The V call is TRBV5-1, the J call TRBJ2-7; 10 nucleotides align to TRBD1. The CDR3 is 14 amino acids. V was pared by 3 bases and J by 5 bases, with 5 bases of the junction left unmatched. Looked up from germline, CDR1 is SGHRS and CDR2 is YFSETQ. CDR3 amino acids: CASSWTGTGDEQYF. The CDR3 bases are TGCGCCAGCAGCTGGACCGGGACAGGGGACGAGCAGTACTTC.

The V call is TRBV11-1, the J call TRBJ1-1, with D hard to call. Germline V gene lookup returns CDR1 SGHAT and CDR2 FQDESV (reference sequence). This CDR3 is built from 13 residues. The V end lost 5 bases, the J end lost 6 bases, and 13 bases lay between the germline ends. CDR3 in DNA: TGTGCCAGCAGCCCACCGGGGAGCGCTGAAGCTTTCTTT. As protein: CASSPPGSAEAFF.

This chain uses TRBV27 with TRBJ1-5; D unclear. CDR1 and CDR2 from the germline V gene are MNHEY and SMNVEV (reference sequence). This CDR3 is built from 15 residues. V was clipped by 2 bases and J by 0 bases, with 8 bases between them. The CDR3 bases are TGTGCCAGCAGTTTAGAACAGAATAGCAATCAGCCCCAGCATTTT. This encodes CASSLEQNSNQPQHF.